Shown below are 10 T cell receptor beta chains from a single sample sequenced in a study of post-analysis software for immune sequencing data. Overall study findings and caveats: Patients used about five TRBV segments, including TRBV5-6, TRBV5-1 and TRBV20-1, more often than controls.

No antigen has been assigned to these receptors. Libraries were made from TCR beta cDNA, and they carried unique molecular identifiers. In TCRdb, the PCR reads were re-called with MiXCR into one record per CDR3 protein. In the table there are around 190,000 distinct CDR3 sequences, 25% to 30% of which are singletons. Sequences were obtained from blood. These receptors were collected from a girl between 2 and 17 years old with multiple sclerosis.

This clonotype was counted at least ten times. This chain joins TRBV6-5 and TRBJ2-1; the match to TRBD2 covers 7 bases. J lost 6 bases, V lost 6 bases, and 14 bases had no gene match. CDR3 length: 16 amino acids. CDR1 and CDR2 (germline): MNHEY, SVGAGI. In DNA form, the CDR3 reads TGTGCCAGCAGCCCCCCCGGGACTAAGAGGCGCAATGAGCAGTTCTTC. The encoded protein is CASSPPGTKRRNEQFF.

The chain recombines TRBV29-1 with TRBJ1-1, with unresolved D. The CDR3 has 14 amino acids. Germline CDR1 is SQVTM and CDR2 is ANQGSEA. Trimming removed 1 base at V and 1 base at J, with 10 bases between. CDR3 nucleotide sequence: TGCAGCGTTGAAGCTAGACACTCGAACACTGAAGCTTTCTTT. Its protein is CSVEARHSNTEAFF. Based on the CDR3 plus reference TRBV29-1 and TRBJ1-1, the full variable domain is SAVISQKPSRDICQRGTSLTIQCQVDSQVTMMFWYRQQPGQSLTLIATANQGSEATYESGFVIDKFPISRPNLTFSTLTVSNMSPEDSSIYLCSVEARHSNTEAFFGQGTRLTVV.

The rearrangement links TRBV7-9 to TRBJ1-1; 7 bases match TRBD1. The germline gives CDR1 SEHNR, CDR2 FQNEAQ (reference sequence). V dropped 7 bases and J dropped 6; count of bases not matched to a gene: 5. This CDR3 comprises 12 residues. The CDR3 region is CASTLDRAEAFF. The CDR3 DNA reads as TGTGCCAGCACCCTAGACAGGGCTGAAGCTTTCTTT.

This clonotype was seen many times. The gene calls are TRBV25-1 and TRBJ1-2; D is ambiguous. Germline CDR1 is MGHDK and CDR2 is SYGVNS. The CDR3 contains 13 residues. V was clipped by 3 bases and J by 4 bases, with 9 bases between them. DNA of the CDR3: TGTGCCAGCAGTGATAGGGCAGGCTATGGCTACACCTTC. Its protein product is CASSDRAGYGYTF.

This clonotype turned up a few times. The chain links TRBV28 to TRBJ1-6; possible D gene TRBD1, 5 bases. Germline V lookup: CDR1 MDHEN, CDR2 SYDVKM. V was pared by 3 bases and J by 15 bases, with 24 bases between. The CDR3 has 16 residues. CDR3 DNA: TGTGCCAGCAGTTTTGCTCCCCGGGACCAAACCCGGCTCCTCCACTTT. It translates to CASSFAPRDQTRLLHF.

This clonotype was picked up many times. V usage is TRBV29-1 and J usage is TRBJ2-7, with 10 positions matching TRBD1. Trimming took 6 bases from V and 2 from J; bases not matched to a gene: 10. Per the germline V gene, CDR1 is SQVTM and CDR2 is ANQGSEA. The CDR3 spans 15 residues. CDR3 nucleotides: TGCAGCGTGGGGGACAGGGGCGATCCCCCCTACGAGCAGTACTTC. Translating it yields CSVGDRGDPPYEQYF.

There are many counts of this clonotype. The CDR3, as DNA: TGTGCCAGCAGACCAACCGCAGTCTCTCCTGAGCAGTACTTC. It yields the protein CASRPTAVSPEQYF. The chain employs TRBV12-3 or TRBV12-4 and TRBJ2-7; D is ambiguous. V lost 6 bases and J 7 bases, leaving 19 bases between the germline ends. This CDR3 is built from 14 residues.

This clonotype was observed many times. This chain links TRBV4-2 with TRBJ2-3; 12 bases align to TRBD2. Trimming at V came to 2 bases and at J to 6 bases, leaving 3 bases not matched to a gene. Germline V gene data show CDR1 as LGHNA and CDR2 as YNFKEQ. The CDR3 totals 15 residues. CDR3 amino acids: CASSQTSGGSDTQYF. CDR3 sequence (DNA): TGTGCCAGCAGCCAAACTAGCGGGGGGAGTGATACGCAGTATTTT.

This clonotype was observed a handful of times. The chain uses TRBV29-1 and TRBJ2-6, with no clear D. The CDR3 length is 12 residues. CDR1 SQVTM and CDR2 ANQGSEA come from the germline V gene. Deletions cut 5 bases from V and 9 bases from J, with 11 bases between. This CDR3 is CSVCRADNVLTF. The CDR3 DNA reads TGCAGCGTTTGTCGAGCCGACAACGTCCTGACTTTC.

Here the CDR3 reads CASSPVRTGELFF. The CDR3 DNA follows: TGTGCCAGCAGCCCCGTGAGAACCGGGGAGCTGTTTTTT. The chain links TRBV7-2 to TRBJ2-2, with D unresolved. V was trimmed by 5 bases and J by 5 bases, leaving 9 bases between them. Germline CDR1 SGHTA, CDR2 FQGNSA. The CDR3 is made up of 13 amino acids.